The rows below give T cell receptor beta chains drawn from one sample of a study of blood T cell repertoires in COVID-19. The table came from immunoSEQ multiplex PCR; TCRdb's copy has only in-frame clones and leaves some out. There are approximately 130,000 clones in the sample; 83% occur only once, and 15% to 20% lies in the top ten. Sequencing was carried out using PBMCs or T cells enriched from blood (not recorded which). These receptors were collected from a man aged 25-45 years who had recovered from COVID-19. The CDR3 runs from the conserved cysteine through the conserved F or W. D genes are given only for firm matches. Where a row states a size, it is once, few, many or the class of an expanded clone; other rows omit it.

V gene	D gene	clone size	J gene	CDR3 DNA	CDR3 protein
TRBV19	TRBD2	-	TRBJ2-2	TGTGCCAGTAGTAGCCGACTAGCGGGAGAAGTGGGGGCCGGGGAGCTGTTTTTT	CASSSRLAGEVGAGELFF
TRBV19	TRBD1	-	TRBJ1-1	TGTGCCAGTATTGGACAGGTAGGGGAAGCTTTCTTT	CASIGQVGEAFF
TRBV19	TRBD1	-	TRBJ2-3	TGTGCCAGTAGCACCGGGGACAGTTCAGATACGCAGTATTTT	CASSTGDSSDTQYF
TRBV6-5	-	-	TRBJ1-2	TGTGCCAGCTCGCAGGGCTTTTCCTATGGCTACACCTTC	CASSQGFSYGYTF
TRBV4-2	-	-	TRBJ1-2	TGTGCCAGCAGCCAAGATGGGGACACTGGCTACACCTTC	CASSQDGDTGYTF
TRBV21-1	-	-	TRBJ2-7	TGTGCCAGCAGCAAAGATGTGGGAGGGCCAAGGGAGCAGTACTTC	CASSKDVGGPREQYF
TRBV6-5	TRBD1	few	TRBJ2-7	TGTGCCAGCTGGGACAGGGGCCACGAGCAGTACTTC	CASWDRGHEQYF
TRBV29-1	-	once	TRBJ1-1	TGCAGCATTAGGGAGTCGGGGACTGAAGCTTTCTTT	CSIRESGTEAFF
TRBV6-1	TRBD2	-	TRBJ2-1	TGTGCCAGCAGTGATGGACTAGCGGACAATGAGCAGTTCTTC	CASSDGLADNEQFF
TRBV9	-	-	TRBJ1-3	TGTGCCAGCAGCGTAGATTGGAGACAGGCTGGAAACACCATATATTTT	CASSVDWRQAGNTIYF
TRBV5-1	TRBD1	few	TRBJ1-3	TGCGCCAGCAGCCCGGGACAGCTCTCTGGAAACACCATATATTTT	CASSPGQLSGNTIYF
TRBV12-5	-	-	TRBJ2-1	TGTGCTAGTGGTTTTCGAGACAATGAGCAGTTCTTC	CASGFRDNEQFF
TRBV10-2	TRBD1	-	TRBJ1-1	TGCGCCAGCAGGGTACAGGGGATGAGGACTGAAGCTTTCTTT	CASRVQGMRTEAFF
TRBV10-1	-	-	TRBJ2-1	TGCGCCAGCAGTGAGTCGCTTTGGCTAGCCGGATCCAATGAGCAGTTCTTC	CASSESLWLAGSNEQFF